This T cell receptor beta chain originates from a study of blood T cell repertoires in COVID-19. Study-wide background: Specimens from acute and convalescent COVID-19 originated in the United States, Italy and Spain.

Original methodology: For nucleated cells, counts were estimated from reference gene primer amplification. Libraries were prepared by immunoSEQ multiplex PCR; TCRdb keeps only in-frame clonotypes and omits some of them. V and J calls and clone size are as listed in that table; D and trimming were resolved from the DNA. The profile shows a few hundred thousand clones, about 85% of them singletons. CDR3 length equals 13 residues. Germline V lookup: CDR1 SGHTA, CDR2 FQGNSA. Trimming removed 7 bases from V and 3 bases from J, with 12 bases in between. The source is a woman between 18 and 29 years old who had recovered from COVID-19. J is TRBJ1-1 and V is TRBV7-2; no clear D. Sequencing was carried out using peripheral blood. In nucleotides, the CDR3 is TGTGCCAGCATCAATCCCCGGTACACTGAAGCTTTCTTT. It translates to CASINPRYTEAFF. Filled out from reference TRBV7-2 and TRBJ1-1, the complete variable domain reads GAGVSQSPSNKVTEKGKDVELRCDPISGHTALYWYRQSLGQGLEFLIYFQGNSAPDKSGLPSDRFSAERTGGSVSTLTIQRTQQEDSAVYLCASINPRYTEAFFGQGTRLTVV.